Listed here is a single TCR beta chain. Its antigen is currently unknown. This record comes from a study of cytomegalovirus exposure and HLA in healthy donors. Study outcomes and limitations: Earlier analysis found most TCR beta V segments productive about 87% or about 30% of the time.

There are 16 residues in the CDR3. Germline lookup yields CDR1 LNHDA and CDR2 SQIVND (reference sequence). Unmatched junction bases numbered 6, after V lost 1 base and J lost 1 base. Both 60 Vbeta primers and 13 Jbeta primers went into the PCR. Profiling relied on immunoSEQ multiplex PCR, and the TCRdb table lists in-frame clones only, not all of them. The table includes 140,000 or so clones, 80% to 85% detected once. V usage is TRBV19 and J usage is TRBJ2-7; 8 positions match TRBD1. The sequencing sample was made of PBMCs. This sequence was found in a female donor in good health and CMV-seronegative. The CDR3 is CASSIAPDRGSYEQYF. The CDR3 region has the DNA TGTGCCAGTAGTATAGCCCCCGACAGGGGTTCCTACGAGCAGTACTTC.